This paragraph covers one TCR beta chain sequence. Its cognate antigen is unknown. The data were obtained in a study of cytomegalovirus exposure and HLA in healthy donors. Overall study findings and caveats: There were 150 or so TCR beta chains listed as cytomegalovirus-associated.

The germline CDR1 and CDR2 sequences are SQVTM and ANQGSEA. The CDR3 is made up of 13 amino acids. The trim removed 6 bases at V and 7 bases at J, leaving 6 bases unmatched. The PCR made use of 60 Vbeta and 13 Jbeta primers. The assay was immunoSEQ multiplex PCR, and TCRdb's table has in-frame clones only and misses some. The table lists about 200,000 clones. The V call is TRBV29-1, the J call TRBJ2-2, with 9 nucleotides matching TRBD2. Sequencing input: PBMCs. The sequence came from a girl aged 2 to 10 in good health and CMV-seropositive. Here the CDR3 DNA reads TGCAGCGTCGGCAGCGGGGGGTTCGGGGAGCTGTTTTTT. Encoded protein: CSVGSGGFGELFF.